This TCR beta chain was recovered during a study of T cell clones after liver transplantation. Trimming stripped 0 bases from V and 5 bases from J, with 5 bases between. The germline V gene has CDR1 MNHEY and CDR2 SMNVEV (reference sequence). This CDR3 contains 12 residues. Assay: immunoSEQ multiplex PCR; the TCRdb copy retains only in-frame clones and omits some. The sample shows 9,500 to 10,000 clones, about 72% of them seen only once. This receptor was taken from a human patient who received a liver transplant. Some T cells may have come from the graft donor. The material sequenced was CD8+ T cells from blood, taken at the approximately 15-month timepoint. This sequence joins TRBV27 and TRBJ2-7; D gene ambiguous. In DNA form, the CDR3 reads TGTGCCAGCAGTTTATCGAGAAACGAGCAGTACTTC. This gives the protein CASSLSRNEQYF.